These 32 T cell receptor beta chains were sequenced from one sample in a study of blood T cell repertoires in COVID-19. Here immunoSEQ multiplex PCR was the method, and the copy in TCRdb shows in-frame clones only, minus some. Found here are 90,000 to 120,000 clones, 87% of them singletons; the top ten hold 15%. The sequenced sample was peripheral blood. The receptors derive from a man aged 50-60 years with acute or convalescent COVID-19.

This chain joins TRBV5-1 and TRBJ2-5; no reliable D call. Germline V lookup: CDR1 SGHRS, CDR2 YFSETQ. The CDR3 loop spans 15 amino acids. The V and J ends lost 0 bases and 2 bases respectively, with 11 bases between them. The CDR3 sequence: CASSLGSDLQETQYF. The CDR3 nucleotides read TGCGCCAGCAGCTTGGGCAGCGATTTACAAGAGACCCAGTACTTC.

The chain has TRBV24-1 and TRBJ2-3; D might be TRBD2 (5 bases). There are 14 residues in the CDR3. V lost 5 bases and J 2 bases, leaving 10 bases between the germline ends. CDR1 is KGHDR and CDR2 is SFDVKD in the germline V gene. The CDR3 DNA is TGTGCCACCAGTGCACGGGATTTCACAGATACGCAGTATTTT. Translated, it gives CATSARDFTDTQYF.

The chain joins TRBV6-6 to TRBJ1-2; 7 bases fit TRBD1. V shed 6 bases, J shed 8 bases, and the junction held 9 bases outside the gene matches. Germline V gene sequence: CDR1 MNHNY, CDR2 SVGAGI (reference sequence). The CDR3 consists of 13 residues. CDR3 protein: CASSPPEGAGYTF. The CDR3 DNA follows: TGTGCCAGCAGCCCCCCGGAGGGGGCGGGCTACACCTTC.

The J gene is TRBJ2-5, the V gene TRBV11-3; TRBD1 aligns across 10 bases. The germline CDR1 and CDR2 sequences are SGHNT and YENEEA. This CDR3 has 17 amino acids. Losses at the gene ends were 5 bases for V and 5 bases for J; bases not matched to a gene: 14. CDR3 residues: CASSHRPRQGARETQYF. The CDR3 DNA is TGTGCCAGCAGCCACCGTCCCCGACAGGGGGCACGGGAGACCCAGTACTTC.

The gene calls are TRBV19 and TRBJ2-7, with D perhaps TRBD2 (6 bases). The CDR3 spans 15 residues. V dropped 5 bases and J dropped 2 bases, with 16 bases sitting between them. In germline, CDR1 is LNHDA, CDR2 SQIVND (reference sequence). CDR3 loop: CASSDRVSGPYEQYF. As DNA, the CDR3 is TGTGCCAGTAGTGATCGGGTGAGCGGGCCCTACGAGCAGTACTTC.

The gene calls are TRBV9 and TRBJ2-7, with D perhaps matching TRBD1 (7 bases). The V end lost 2 bases, the J end lost 3 bases, and 12 bases lay between the germline ends. Germline V lookup: CDR1 SGDLS, CDR2 YYNGEE. This CDR3 spans 14 amino acids. CDR3 DNA sequence: TGTGCCAGCAGCGTGGGCCAGGGGGGCTACGAGCAGTACTTC. Protein: CASSVGQGGYEQYF.

This sequence joins TRBV5-1 and TRBJ1-4; D is unresolved. Trimming took off 1 base at V and 7 bases at J, with 14 bases between the two ends. The CDR3 spans 15 residues. Germline V CDR1 and CDR2: SGHRS, YFSETQ. The CDR3 nucleotides read TGCGCCAGCAGCTTGCGATCAGCGGCTCGTGAAAAACTGTTTTTT. Its translation: CASSLRSAAREKLFF.

V is TRBV2 and J is TRBJ2-1; TRBD2 matches 7 bases. Germline loops: CDR1 SNHLY, CDR2 FYNNEI. J lost 3 bases, V lost 5 bases, and 4 bases had no gene match. The CDR3 length is 14 residues. Written as DNA, the CDR3 is TGTGCCAGCAGTAGGCGGGAGTTCTACAATGAGCAGTTCTTC. Encoded protein: CASSRREFYNEQFF.

The rearrangement joins TRBV5-1 to TRBJ2-3, with 8 bases matching TRBD2. The CDR3 consists of 16 residues. V dropped 3 bases and J dropped 4; count of bases not matched to a gene: 10. The germline gives CDR1 SGHRS, CDR2 YFSETQ. The CDR3 sequence: CASSWTSGGPSDTQYF. The CDR3 DNA is TGCGCCAGCAGCTGGACATCGGGAGGGCCCTCAGATACGCAGTATTTT.

The gene calls are TRBV6-1 and TRBJ2-7; the D is unclear. V shed 0 bases and J shed 1 base, with 4 bases lying between them. Germline V gene data show CDR1 as MNHNS and CDR2 as SASEGT. The CDR3 consists of 13 residues. CDR3 bases: TGTGCCAGCAGTGAAGCCGTATCCTACGAGCAGTACTTC. This sequence encodes CASSEAVSYEQYF.

The rearrangement links TRBV6-5 to TRBJ1-5; D is unclear. The germline V gene has CDR1 MNHEY and CDR2 SVGAGI. This CDR3 region has 13 residues. Trimming pared 0 bases from V and 4 bases from J, leaving 4 bases between. CDR3 nucleotides: TGTGCCAGCAGTTACTCGACTAATCAGCCCCAGCATTTT. This encodes CASSYSTNQPQHF.

The chain uses TRBV2 and TRBJ1-2, with 7 bases that match TRBD1. The junction had 12 bases not matched to a gene; V was cut back by 8 bases and J by 9 bases. Germline V CDR1 and CDR2: SNHLY, FYNNEI. This CDR3 region has 13 residues. The CDR3: CASVGDSYMSYTF. CDR3 sequence (DNA): TGTGCCAGCGTTGGGGACAGTTATATGAGCTACACCTTC.

This clone was seen just once. The DNA for the CDR3 is TGCGCCAGCAGTGAGCCACTTACAGAGGGTCTTAATGAAAAACTGTTTTTT. It encodes CASSEPLTEGLNEKLFF. The V gene is TRBV10-1, the J gene TRBJ1-4, with D hard to call. Per the germline V gene, CDR1 is WNHNN and CDR2 is SYGVQD (reference sequence). Trimming stripped 2 bases from V and 4 bases from J, with 17 bases between. The CDR3 has 17 residues.

The rearrangement uses TRBV5-4 and TRBJ2-5; D gene unclear. V dropped 0 bases and J dropped 5 bases, with 8 bases sitting between them. This CDR3 is 13 amino acids long. From germline, CDR1 is SGHNT and CDR2 YYREEE (reference sequence). Here the CDR3 DNA reads TGTGCCAGCAGCTTGGGGCGAGCGGAGACCCAGTACTTC. It encodes CASSLGRAETQYF.

The V gene is TRBV5-1, the J gene TRBJ1-2, with D possibly matching TRBD1 (6 bases). Germline V CDR1 and CDR2: SGHRS, YFSETQ. The CDR3 has 15 amino acids. V was trimmed by 10 bases and J by 1 base, leaving 20 bases between them. The CDR3 sequence is CAPPGPGHCNYGYTF. The CDR3 DNA reads TGCGCCCCCCCGGGACCGGGACATTGTAACTATGGCTACACCTTC.

The V gene is TRBV28, the J gene TRBJ2-3, with 7 bases identical to TRBD1. The germline V gene has CDR1 MDHEN and CDR2 SYDVKM. V lost 6 bases, J lost 0 bases, and 6 bases stayed unmatched. The CDR3 loop spans 15 amino acids. The CDR3 reads CASSKGTASTDTQYF. Written as DNA, the CDR3 is TGTGCCAGCAGCAAAGGGACAGCTAGCACAGATACGCAGTATTTT.

The chain combines TRBV12-5 with TRBJ2-1; possibly TRBD2 for D (5 bases). Germline loops: CDR1 LGHNT, CDR2 FRNRAP. The CDR3 sequence is 15 residues long. V lost 6 bases, J lost 8 bases, and 20 bases lay in between. Here the CDR3 DNA reads TGTGCTAGTGGCAGAACTAGTCGGGTGGTGGATGAGCAGTTCTTC. The encoded protein is CASGRTSRVVDEQFF.

This clone was counted only a few times. This chain connects TRBV4-2 to TRBJ2-1; 8 nucleotides match TRBD2. Germline CDR1 LGHNA, CDR2 YNFKEQ. V lost 3 bases to trimming and J lost 3 bases; unmatched junction nucleotides: 4. CDR3 size: 15 residues. DNA for the CDR3: TGTGCCAGCAGCCATTTAGCGGGATTCTACAATGAGCAGTTCTTC. Translation gives CASSHLAGFYNEQFF.

The chain is built from TRBV4-1 and TRBJ2-7, with 8 bases lining up with TRBD2. The ends lost 3 bases at V and 1 base at J; junction bases unmatched: 5. CDR3 length: 15 residues. Germline V gene lookup returns CDR1 MGHRA and CDR2 YSYEKL. CDR3 sequence (DNA): TGCGCCAGCAGCCATCCGGGACTAGAGTCCTACGAGCAGTACTTC. Protein sequence: CASSHPGLESYEQYF.

The V and J genes are TRBV24-1 and TRBJ2-1, with D perhaps matching TRBD1 (6 bases). CDR1 is KGHDR, CDR2 SFDVKD, per germline. The V end was cut by 4 bases, the J end by 4 bases, with 13 bases between. The CDR3 length is 15 residues. The CDR3 loop is CATSEPAGTYNEQFF. CDR3 nucleotide sequence: TGTGCCACCAGTGAGCCCGCCGGGACATACAATGAGCAGTTCTTC.

The chain couples TRBV7-8 to TRBJ1-1; tentative D call: TRBD1 (5 bases). V lost 0 bases, J lost 5 bases, and 19 bases lay in between. Germline values: CDR1 SGHVS, CDR2 FQNEAQ. There are 17 residues in the CDR3. Here the CDR3 DNA reads TGTGCCAGCAGCTTAGCGCTCAGTCACAGGCTTAGGACTGAAGCTTTCTTT. This gives the protein CASSLALSHRLRTEAFF.

The chain is built from TRBV14 and TRBJ2-7; no definite D call. The V end lost 4 bases, the J end lost 0 bases, and 10 bases lay between the germline ends. Germline V gene lookup returns CDR1 SGHDN and CDR2 FVKESK. CDR3 length equals 14 residues. For the CDR3, the DNA is TGTGCCAGCAGCCCCGACACCTTCTCCTACGAGCAGTACTTC. Its protein is CASSPDTFSYEQYF.

The chain links TRBV15 to TRBJ2-7, with TRBD1 identical over 12 bases. This CDR3 contains 16 residues. CDR1 and CDR2 (germline): LNHNV, YYDKDF (reference sequence). V lost 2 bases, J lost 4 bases, and 6 bases stayed unmatched. The CDR3 here is CATSRPPGQGAYEQYF. The CDR3 DNA reads as TGTGCCACCAGCAGACCCCCGGGACAGGGGGCTTACGAGCAGTACTTC.

This clone was seen only once. This chain joins TRBV5-6 and TRBJ2-7; 8 bases line up with TRBD2. Trimming removed 2 bases from V and 5 bases from J; junction bases left unmatched: 9. The CDR3 is 15 amino acids. Germline CDR1 is SGHDT and CDR2 is YYEEEE. DNA of the CDR3: TGTGCCAGCAGCTTATTATGGAGCGGGAGAAACGAGCAGTACTTC. Its protein is CASSLLWSGRNEQYF.

This chain connects TRBV24-1 to TRBJ2-1; 9 nucleotides align to TRBD2. The CDR3 spans 15 residues. J was trimmed by 8 bases and V by 1 base; bases with no gene match: 5. Germline CDR1 KGHDR, CDR2 SFDVKD. Here the CDR3 reads CATSDFGGRGHEQFF. Written as DNA, the CDR3 is TGTGCCACCAGTGATTTCGGCGGGAGGGGGCATGAGCAGTTCTTC.

The chain joins TRBV9 to TRBJ2-5, with D possibly matching TRBD2 (5 bases). CDR3 length equals 14 residues. Germline lookup yields CDR1 SGDLS and CDR2 YYNGEE. Between the trimmed V and J ends, which lost 6 bases and 1 base, there was a span of 13 bases. CDR3 protein: CASNRGKIQETQYF. CDR3 nucleotide sequence: TGTGCCAGCAATCGAGGGAAGATCCAAGAGACCCAGTACTTC.

This clone is a singleton in its sample. The genes are TRBV18 and TRBJ1-1, with 7 bases aligning to TRBD1. V lost 4 bases, J lost 0 bases, and 5 bases stayed unmatched. The length of the CDR3 is 15 residues. Looked up from germline, CDR1 is KGHSH and CDR2 is LQKENI. CDR3: CASSLRQGVNTEAFF. For the CDR3, the DNA is TGTGCCAGCTCACTTCGTCAGGGGGTGAACACTGAAGCTTTCTTT.

This chain connects TRBV19 to TRBJ2-7; 7 bases agree with TRBD2. The CDR3 is 14 residues long. Trimming at V came to 3 bases and at J to 2 bases, leaving 4 bases not matched to a gene. Germline V gives CDR1 LNHDA, CDR2 SQIVND (reference sequence). As DNA, the CDR3 is TGTGCCAGTAGTATCCTTGCGGGAGCCTACGAGCAGTACTTC. Amino acid sequence: CASSILAGAYEQYF.

V gene TRBV6-6 combines with J gene TRBJ1-2; no clear D. In germline, CDR1 is MNHNY, CDR2 SVGAGI (reference sequence). V gave up 5 bases and J gave up 7 bases, with 11 bases separating them. CDR3 length equals 12 residues. CDR3 in amino acids: CASSTYQVGYTF. The CDR3 nucleotides are TGTGCCAGCAGTACCTATCAGGTTGGCTACACCTTC.

The J gene is TRBJ2-7, the V gene TRBV11-2, with 7 bases that match TRBD1. With V trimmed by 7 bases and J by 2 bases, 11 bases remained unmatched. Germline values: CDR1 SGHAT, CDR2 FQNNGV. The CDR3 runs to 15 residues. CDR3 DNA: TGTGCCAGCAACCTATATATGGGGACAGCCTACGAGCAGTACTTC. Protein product: CASNLYMGTAYEQYF.

This chain connects TRBV11-2 to TRBJ2-7; 8 bases match TRBD2. CDR1 is SGHAT, CDR2 FQNNGV, per germline. The CDR3 is 15 amino acids. J was trimmed by 2 bases and V by 3 bases; bases with no gene match: 6. The CDR3 DNA follows: TGTGCCAGCAGCTTCCAGCGGGGGCCCGCCTACGAGCAGTACTTC. This sequence encodes CASSFQRGPAYEQYF.

This clone was counted a few times. V is TRBV29-1 and J is TRBJ1-1; D perhaps matches TRBD1 (6 bases). Trimming took 6 bases from V and 8 from J, leaving 16 bases between them. This CDR3 spans 12 amino acids. Germline loops: CDR1 SQVTM, CDR2 ANQGSEA. The CDR3 nucleotides are TGCAGCGTCCGGACGACAGGATCCGAAGCTTTCTTT. It is translated as CSVRTTGSEAFF.